What follows are 3 T cell receptor beta chains derived from one specimen sequenced in a study of PD-1 blockade in classical Hodgkin lymphoma. Exposure to brentuximab vedotin varied, and each patient had relapsed following autologous stem cell transplantation. Some clones are missing from TCRdb's copy, which holds only in-frame ones; the method was immunoSEQ multiplex PCR. The sample carries about 21,000 clones, about 68% recorded once. The sample here was peripheral blood mononuclear cells (PBMCs), taken at baseline. The receptors originated from a human donor with classical Hodgkin lymphoma.

The rearrangement links TRBV7-2 to TRBJ1-5, with TRBD1 as a possible D gene (5 bases). The CDR3 is 14 residues long. V was clipped by 3 bases and J by 4 bases, with 10 bases between them. In germline, CDR1 is SGHTA, CDR2 FQGNSA. CDR3 DNA: TGTGCCAGCAGCTTGGACACGACGAATCAGCCCCAGCATTTT. It is translated as CASSLDTTNQPQHF.

The chain links TRBV27 to TRBJ1-1; no clear D. The CDR3 length is 12 residues. CDR1 MNHEY and CDR2 SMNVEV come from the germline V gene (reference sequence). The V end was cut by 3 bases, the J end by 8 bases, with 10 bases between. The CDR3 region is CASSFTGTEAFF. For the CDR3, the DNA is TGTGCCAGCAGTTTTACGGGCACCGAAGCTTTCTTT.

The chain recombines TRBV4-1 with TRBJ1-2, with no clear D. Trimming left V 0 bases short and J 10 bases short, with 18 bases between. CDR3 size: 15 residues. CDR1 and CDR2 (germline): MGHRA, YSYEKL. This CDR3 is CASSQDGWDGNPYTF. The CDR3 DNA follows: TGCGCCAGCAGCCAAGATGGGTGGGATGGTAATCCCTACACCTTC.